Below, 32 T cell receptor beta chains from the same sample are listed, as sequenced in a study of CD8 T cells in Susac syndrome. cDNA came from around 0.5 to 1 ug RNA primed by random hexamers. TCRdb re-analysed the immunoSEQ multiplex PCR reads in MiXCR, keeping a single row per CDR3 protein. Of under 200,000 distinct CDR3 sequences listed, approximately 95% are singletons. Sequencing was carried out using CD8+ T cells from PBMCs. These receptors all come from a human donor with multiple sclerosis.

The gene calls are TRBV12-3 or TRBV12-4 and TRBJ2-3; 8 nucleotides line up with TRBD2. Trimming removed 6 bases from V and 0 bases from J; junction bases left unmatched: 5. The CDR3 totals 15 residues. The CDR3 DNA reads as TGTGCCAGCAGCTTACTAGCGGCTAGCACAGATACGCAGTATTTT. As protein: CASSLLAASTDTQYF.

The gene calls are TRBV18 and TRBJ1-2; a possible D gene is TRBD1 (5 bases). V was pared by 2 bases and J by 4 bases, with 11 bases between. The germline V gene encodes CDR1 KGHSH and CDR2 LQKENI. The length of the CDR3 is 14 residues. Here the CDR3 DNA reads TGTGCCAGCTCACCAATGGTGGGGGGCTATGGCTACACCTTC. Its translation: CASSPMVGGYGYTF.

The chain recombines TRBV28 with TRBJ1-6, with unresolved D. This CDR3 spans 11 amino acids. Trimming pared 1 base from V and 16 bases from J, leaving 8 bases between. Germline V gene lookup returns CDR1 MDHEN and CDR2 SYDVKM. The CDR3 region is CASSLFGSLHF. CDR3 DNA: TGTGCCAGCAGTTTATTTGGTAGTCTCCACTTT.

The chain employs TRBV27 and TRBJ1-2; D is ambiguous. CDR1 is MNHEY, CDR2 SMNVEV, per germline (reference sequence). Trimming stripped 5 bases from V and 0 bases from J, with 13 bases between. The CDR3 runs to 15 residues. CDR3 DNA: TGTGCCAGCAGTCCCTACACCCCCTCTAACTATGGCTACACCTTC. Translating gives CASSPYTPSNYGYTF.

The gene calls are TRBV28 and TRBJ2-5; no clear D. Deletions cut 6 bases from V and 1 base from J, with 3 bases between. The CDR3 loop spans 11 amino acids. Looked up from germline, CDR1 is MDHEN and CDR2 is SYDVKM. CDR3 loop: CASSVQETQYF. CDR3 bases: TGTGCCAGCAGCGTCCAAGAGACCCAGTACTTC.

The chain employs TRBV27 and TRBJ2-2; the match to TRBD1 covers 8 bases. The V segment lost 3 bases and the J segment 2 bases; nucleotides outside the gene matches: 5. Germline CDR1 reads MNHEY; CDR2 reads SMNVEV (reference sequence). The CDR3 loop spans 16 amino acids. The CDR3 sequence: CASSFHTGGNTGELFF. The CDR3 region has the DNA TGTGCCAGCAGTTTTCATACAGGGGGAAACACCGGGGAGCTGTTTTTT.

This CDR3 is CASSSYWTSGGPYEQYF. The CDR3 nucleotides read TGTGCCAGCAGCTCTTATTGGACTAGCGGGGGCCCCTACGAGCAGTACTTC. The chain couples TRBV7-9 to TRBJ2-7; the match to TRBD2 covers 13 bases. The germline V gene encodes CDR1 SEHNR and CDR2 FQNEAQ (reference sequence). Trimming cost V 4 bases and J 2 bases; bases outside gene matches: 8. The CDR3 length is 17 residues.

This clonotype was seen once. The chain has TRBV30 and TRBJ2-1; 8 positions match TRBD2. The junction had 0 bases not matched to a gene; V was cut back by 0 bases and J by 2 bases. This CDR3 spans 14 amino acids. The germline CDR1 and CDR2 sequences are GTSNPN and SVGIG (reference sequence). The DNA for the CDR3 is TGTGCCTGGAGTGTACTAGCGGCCTACAATGAGCAGTTCTTC. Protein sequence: CAWSVLAAYNEQFF.

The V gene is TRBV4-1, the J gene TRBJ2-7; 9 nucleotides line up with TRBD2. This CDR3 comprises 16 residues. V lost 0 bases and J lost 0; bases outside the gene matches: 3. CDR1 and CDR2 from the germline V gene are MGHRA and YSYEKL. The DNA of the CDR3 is TGCGCCAGCAGCCAAGAGATAGCGGGAGTCTCCTACGAGCAGTACTTC. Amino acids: CASSQEIAGVSYEQYF.

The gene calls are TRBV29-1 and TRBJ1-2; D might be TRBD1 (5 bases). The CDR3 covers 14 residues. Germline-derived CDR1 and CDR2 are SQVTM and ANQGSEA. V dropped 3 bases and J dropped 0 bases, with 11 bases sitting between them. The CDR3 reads CSVDSRGTNYGYTF. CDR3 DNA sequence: TGCAGCGTTGACTCCCGGGGGACTAACTATGGCTACACCTTC.

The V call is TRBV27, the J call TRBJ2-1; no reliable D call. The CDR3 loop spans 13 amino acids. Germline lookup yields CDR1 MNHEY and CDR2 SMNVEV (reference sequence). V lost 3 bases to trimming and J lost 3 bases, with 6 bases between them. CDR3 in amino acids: CASSFTRYNEQFF. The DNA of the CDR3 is TGTGCCAGCAGTTTCACCCGCTACAATGAGCAGTTCTTC.

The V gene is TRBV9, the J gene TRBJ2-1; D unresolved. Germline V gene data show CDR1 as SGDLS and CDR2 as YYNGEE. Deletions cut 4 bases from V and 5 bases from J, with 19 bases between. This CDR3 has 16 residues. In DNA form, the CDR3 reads TGTGCCAGCAGCCCCCGGCTACCACGCGTGGACAATGAGCAGTTCTTC. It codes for CASSPRLPRVDNEQFF.

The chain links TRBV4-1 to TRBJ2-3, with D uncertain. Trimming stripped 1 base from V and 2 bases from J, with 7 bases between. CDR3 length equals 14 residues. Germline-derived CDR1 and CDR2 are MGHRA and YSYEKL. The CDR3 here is CASSQVGVTDTQYF. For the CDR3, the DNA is TGCGCCAGCAGCCAAGTCGGAGTCACAGATACGCAGTATTTT.

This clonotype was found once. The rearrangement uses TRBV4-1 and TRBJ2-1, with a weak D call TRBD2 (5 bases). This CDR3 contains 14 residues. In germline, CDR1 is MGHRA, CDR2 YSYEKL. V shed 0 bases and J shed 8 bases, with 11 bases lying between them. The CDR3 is CASSQDPSIDEQFF. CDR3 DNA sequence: TGCGCCAGCAGCCAAGATCCTAGCATCGATGAGCAGTTCTTC.

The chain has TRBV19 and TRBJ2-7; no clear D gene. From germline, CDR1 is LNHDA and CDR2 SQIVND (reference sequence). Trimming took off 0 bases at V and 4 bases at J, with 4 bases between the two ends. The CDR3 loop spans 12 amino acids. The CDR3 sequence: CASSIDGYEQYF. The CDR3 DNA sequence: TGTGCCAGTAGTATAGATGGTTACGAGCAGTACTTC.

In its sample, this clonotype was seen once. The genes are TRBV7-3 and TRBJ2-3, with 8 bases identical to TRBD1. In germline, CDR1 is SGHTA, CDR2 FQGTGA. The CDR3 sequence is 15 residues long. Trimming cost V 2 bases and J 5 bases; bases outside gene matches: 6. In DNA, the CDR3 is TGTGCCAGCAGCTTAGGCAGGGGGCTTAGAGATACGCAGTATTTT. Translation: CASSLGRGLRDTQYF. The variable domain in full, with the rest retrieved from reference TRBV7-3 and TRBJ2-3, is GAGVSQTPSNKVTEKGKYVELRCDPISGHTALYWYRQSLGQGPEFLIYFQGTGAADDSGLPNDRFFAVRPEGSVSTLKIQRTERGDSAVYLCASSLGRGLRDTQYFGPGTRLTVL.

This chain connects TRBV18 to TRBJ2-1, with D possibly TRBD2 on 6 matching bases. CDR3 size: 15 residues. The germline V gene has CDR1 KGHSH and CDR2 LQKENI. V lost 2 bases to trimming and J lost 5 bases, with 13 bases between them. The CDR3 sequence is CASSPRPSVDNEQFF. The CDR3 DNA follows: TGTGCCAGCTCACCAAGGCCTAGCGTAGACAATGAGCAGTTCTTC.

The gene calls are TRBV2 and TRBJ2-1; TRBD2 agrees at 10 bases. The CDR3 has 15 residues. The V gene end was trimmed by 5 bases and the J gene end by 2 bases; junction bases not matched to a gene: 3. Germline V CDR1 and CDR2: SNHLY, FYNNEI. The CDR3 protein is CASSPGLATYNEQFF. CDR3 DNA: TGTGCCAGCAGTCCGGGACTAGCGACCTACAATGAGCAGTTCTTC.

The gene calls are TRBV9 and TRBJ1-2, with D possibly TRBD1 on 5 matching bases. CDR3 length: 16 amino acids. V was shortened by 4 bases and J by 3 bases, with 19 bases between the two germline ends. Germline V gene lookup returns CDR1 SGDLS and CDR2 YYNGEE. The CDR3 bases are TGTGCCAGCAGCCAAGAGCTCGGGGGAGCCTACTATGGCTACACCTTC. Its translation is CASSQELGGAYYGYTF.

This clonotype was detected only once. The CDR3 region is CASSQGRPYEQYF. The CDR3 DNA is TGTGCCAGCAGCCAAGGACGGCCCTACGAGCAGTACTTC. V usage is TRBV3-1 and J usage is TRBJ2-7; D gene unclear. The V and J ends lost 1 base and 2 bases respectively, with 6 bases between them. Germline CDR1 reads LGHDT; CDR2 reads YNNKEL (reference sequence). The CDR3 spans 13 residues.

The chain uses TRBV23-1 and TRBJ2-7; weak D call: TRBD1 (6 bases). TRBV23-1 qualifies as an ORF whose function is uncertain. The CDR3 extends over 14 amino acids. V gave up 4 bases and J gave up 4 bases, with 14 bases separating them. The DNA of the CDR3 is TGCGCCAGCAGTCGCAGGACAGCCGCGTACGAGCAGTACTTC. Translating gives CASSRRTAAYEQYF.

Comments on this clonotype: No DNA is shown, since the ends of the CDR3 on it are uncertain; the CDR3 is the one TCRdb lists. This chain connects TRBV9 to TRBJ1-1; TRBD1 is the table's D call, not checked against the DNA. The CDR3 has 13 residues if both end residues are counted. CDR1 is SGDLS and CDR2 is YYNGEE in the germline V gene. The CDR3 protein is CASSVGEGAIAFF.

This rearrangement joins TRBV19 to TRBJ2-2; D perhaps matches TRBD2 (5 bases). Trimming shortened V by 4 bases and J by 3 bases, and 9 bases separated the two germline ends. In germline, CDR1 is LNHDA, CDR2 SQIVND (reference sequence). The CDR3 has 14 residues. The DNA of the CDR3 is TGTGCCAGTAGTACGGACTCCTACACCGGGGAGCTGTTTTTT. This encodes CASSTDSYTGELFF.

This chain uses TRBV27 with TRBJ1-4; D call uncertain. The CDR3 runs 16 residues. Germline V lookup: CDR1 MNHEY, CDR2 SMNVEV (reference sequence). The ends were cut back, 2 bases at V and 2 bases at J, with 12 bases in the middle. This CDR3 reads CASSLTPTTTNEKLFF. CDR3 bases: TGTGCCAGCAGTTTAACGCCTACCACCACTAATGAAAAACTGTTTTTT.

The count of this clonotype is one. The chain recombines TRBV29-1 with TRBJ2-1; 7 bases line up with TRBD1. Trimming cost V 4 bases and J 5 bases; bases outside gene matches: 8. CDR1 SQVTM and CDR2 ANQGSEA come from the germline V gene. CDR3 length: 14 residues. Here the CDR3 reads CSVVQGQKNNEQFF. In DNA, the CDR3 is TGCAGCGTTGTTCAGGGACAGAAAAACAATGAGCAGTTCTTC.

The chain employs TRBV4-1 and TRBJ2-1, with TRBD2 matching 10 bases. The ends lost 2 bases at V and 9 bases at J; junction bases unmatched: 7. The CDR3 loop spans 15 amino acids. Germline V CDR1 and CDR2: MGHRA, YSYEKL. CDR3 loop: CASSQRLAGAGEQFF. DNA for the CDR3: TGCGCCAGCAGCCAACGGCTAGCGGGAGCAGGTGAGCAGTTCTTC.

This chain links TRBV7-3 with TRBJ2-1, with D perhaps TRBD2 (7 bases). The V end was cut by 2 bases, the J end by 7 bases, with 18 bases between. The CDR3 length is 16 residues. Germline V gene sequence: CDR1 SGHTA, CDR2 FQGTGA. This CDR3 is CASSLVRGHNRNEQFF. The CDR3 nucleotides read TGTGCCAGCAGCTTAGTGCGGGGGCATAATAGGAATGAGCAGTTCTTC.

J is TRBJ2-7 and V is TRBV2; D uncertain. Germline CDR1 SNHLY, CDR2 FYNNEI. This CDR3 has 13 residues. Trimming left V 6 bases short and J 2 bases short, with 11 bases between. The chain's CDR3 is CASRSGLTYEQYF. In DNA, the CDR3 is TGTGCCAGCAGGTCCGGGCTCACCTACGAGCAGTACTTC.

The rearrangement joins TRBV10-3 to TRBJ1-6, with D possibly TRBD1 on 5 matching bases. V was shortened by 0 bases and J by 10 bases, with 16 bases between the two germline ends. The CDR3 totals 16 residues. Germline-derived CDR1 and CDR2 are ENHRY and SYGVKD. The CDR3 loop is CAISESGLQGGSPLHF. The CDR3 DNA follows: TGTGCCATCAGTGAGTCGGGTCTGCAGGGTGGCTCACCCCTCCACTTT.

The CDR3 DNA sequence: TGTGCCAGCAGTTTATTCACGGGGGCGAACACCGGGGAGCTGTTTTTT. Residues: CASSLFTGANTGELFF. The gene calls are TRBV28 and TRBJ2-2; possible D gene TRBD2, 6 bases. This CDR3 spans 16 amino acids. V lost 1 base and J 0 bases, leaving 9 bases between the germline ends. CDR1 MDHEN and CDR2 SYDVKM come from the germline V gene.

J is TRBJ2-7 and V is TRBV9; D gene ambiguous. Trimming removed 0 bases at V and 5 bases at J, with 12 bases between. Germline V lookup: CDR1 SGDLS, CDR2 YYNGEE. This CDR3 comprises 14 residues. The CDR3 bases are TGTGCCAGCAGCGTAGCTACGTGGGATCACGAGCAGTACTTC. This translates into CASSVATWDHEQYF.

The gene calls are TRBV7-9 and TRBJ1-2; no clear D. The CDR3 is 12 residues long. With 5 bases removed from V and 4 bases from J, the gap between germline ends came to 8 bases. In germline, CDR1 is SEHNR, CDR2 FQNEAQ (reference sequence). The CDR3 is CASSGSGYGYTF. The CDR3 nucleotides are TGTGCCAGCAGCGGGAGCGGCTATGGCTACACCTTC.